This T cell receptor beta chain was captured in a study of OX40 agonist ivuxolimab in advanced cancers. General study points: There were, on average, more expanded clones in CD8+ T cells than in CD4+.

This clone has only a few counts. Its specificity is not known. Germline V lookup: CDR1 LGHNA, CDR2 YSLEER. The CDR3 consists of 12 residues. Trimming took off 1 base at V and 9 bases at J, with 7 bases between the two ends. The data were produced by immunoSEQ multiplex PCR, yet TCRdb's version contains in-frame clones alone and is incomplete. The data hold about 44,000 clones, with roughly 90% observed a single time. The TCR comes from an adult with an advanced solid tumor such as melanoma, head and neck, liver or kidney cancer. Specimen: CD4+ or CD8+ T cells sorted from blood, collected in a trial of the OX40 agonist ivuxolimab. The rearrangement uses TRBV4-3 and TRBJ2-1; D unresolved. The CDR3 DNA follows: TGCGCCAGCAGCCAAGGTCGGAGTGAGCAGTTCTTC. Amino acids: CASSQGRSEQFF.